This T cell receptor (beta chain) was obtained from a study of blood T cell repertoires in COVID-19. Looking at the study overall: The samples span acute and convalescent COVID-19 from the United States, Italy and Spain.

Per the study methods: Nucleated cell number was recorded as an estimate derived from reference gene primer amplification. Clones were sequenced by immunoSEQ multiplex PCR, and TCRdb holds only the in-frame ones, with some missing. The V and J calls and clone size are taken from that table; D and trimming were inferred from the DNA. The sample records fewer than 250,000 clones, 80% to 90% being singletons. Sequencing used peripheral blood. The clonotype was recovered from a man aged 45-60 years with acute or convalescent COVID-19.

CDR3 region: CASNRGAMNTEAFF. Written as DNA, the CDR3 is TGTGCCAGTAACAGGGGAGCGATGAACACTGAAGCTTTCTTT. This chain connects TRBV6-5 to TRBJ1-1, with TRBD1 matching over 7 bases. CDR3 length: 14 residues. The V and J ends lost 9 bases and 0 bases, in that order; junction bases with no gene match: 7. Germline V gene data show CDR1 as MNHEY and CDR2 as SVGAGI.